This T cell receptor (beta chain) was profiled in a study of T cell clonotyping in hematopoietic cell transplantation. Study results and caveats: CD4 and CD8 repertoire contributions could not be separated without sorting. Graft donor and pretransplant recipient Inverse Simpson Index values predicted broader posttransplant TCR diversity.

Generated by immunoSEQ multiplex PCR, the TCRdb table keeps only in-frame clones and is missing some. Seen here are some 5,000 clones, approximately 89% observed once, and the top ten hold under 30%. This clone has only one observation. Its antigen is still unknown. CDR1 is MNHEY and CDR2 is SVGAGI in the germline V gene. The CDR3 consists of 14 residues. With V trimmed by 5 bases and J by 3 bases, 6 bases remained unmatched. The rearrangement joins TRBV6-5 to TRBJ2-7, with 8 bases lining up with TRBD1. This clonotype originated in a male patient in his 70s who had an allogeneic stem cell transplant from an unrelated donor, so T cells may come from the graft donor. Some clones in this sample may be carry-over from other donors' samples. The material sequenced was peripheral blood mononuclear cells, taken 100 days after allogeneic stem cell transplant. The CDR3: CASSRTGTRYEQYF. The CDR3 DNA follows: TGTGCCAGCAGTAGGACAGGGACGCGCTACGAGCAGTACTTC.